The subject of this entry is one T cell receptor (beta chain). Its antigen is as yet unknown. These data belong to a study of shared clonotypes between healthy human individuals. Findings and caveats of the study: In contrast to clonotypes shared by all four donors, non-shared clonotypes had lower generation probabilities. For naive CD4 cells, roughly 5% of clonotypes were shared across a few donors.

Per the germline V gene, CDR1 is SNHLY and CDR2 is FYNNEI. This CDR3 is built from 12 residues. Trimming took off 0 bases at V and 12 bases at J, with 9 bases between the two ends. All participating donors were Caucasian adults from Nashville, Tennessee. The CD4+ fraction was divided into a CD45RA+ naive subset and a CD45RA-negative memory subset. The data were produced by immunoSEQ multiplex PCR, yet TCRdb's version contains in-frame clones alone and is incomplete. Here the sample spans 600,000 to 750,000 clones, roughly 72% being singletons. The clonotype originates from a woman younger than 45 in good health. The V call is TRBV2, the J call TRBJ2-1; weak D call: TRBD2 (6 bases). The material sequenced was memory CD4+ T cells sorted from blood. Subset defined: CD45RA-negative fraction. CDR3: CASSEARGGQFF. In nucleotides, the CDR3 is TGTGCCAGCAGTGAAGCACGGGGAGGGCAGTTCTTC.